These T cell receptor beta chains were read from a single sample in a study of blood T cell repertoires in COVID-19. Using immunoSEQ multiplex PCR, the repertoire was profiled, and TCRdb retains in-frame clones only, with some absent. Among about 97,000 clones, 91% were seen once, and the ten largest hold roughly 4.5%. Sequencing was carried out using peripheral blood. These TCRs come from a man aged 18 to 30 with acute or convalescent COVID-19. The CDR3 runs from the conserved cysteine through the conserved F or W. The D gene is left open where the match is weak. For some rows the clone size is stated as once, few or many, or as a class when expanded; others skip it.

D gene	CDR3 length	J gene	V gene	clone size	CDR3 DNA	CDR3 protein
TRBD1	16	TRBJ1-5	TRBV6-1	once	TGTGCCAGCAGTGAGCCACAGGGGGGCCGCTATCAGCCCCAGCATTTT	CASSEPQGGRYQPQHF
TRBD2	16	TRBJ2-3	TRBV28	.	TGTGCCAGCAGTTCGCCGACTAGCGGGAGGGCAAATACGCAGTATTTT	CASSSPTSGRANTQYF
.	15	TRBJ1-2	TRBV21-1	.	TGTGCCAGCAGCAAAAAACCAGGGGGCCTCTATGGCTACACCTTC	CASSKKPGGLYGYTF
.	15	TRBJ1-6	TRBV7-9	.	TGTGCCAGCAGCCCCCTAGGCTTCTCGAATTCACCCCTCCACTTT	CASSPLGFSNSPLHF
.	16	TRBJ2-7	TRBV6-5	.	TGTGCCAGCAGTTCACCTAGGGCCGGAGGCAACTACGAGCAGTACTTC	CASSSPRAGGNYEQYF
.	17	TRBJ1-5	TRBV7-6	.	TGTGCCAGCAGCCAAGACCGGGGGGTTCATAGCAATCAGCCCCAGCATTTT	CASSQDRGVHSNQPQHF
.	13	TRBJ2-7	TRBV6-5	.	TGTGCCAGCAGTTACTCGGGCAGTTACGAGCAGTACTTC	CASSYSGSYEQYF
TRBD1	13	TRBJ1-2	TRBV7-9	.	TGTGCCAGCCGCAGCGAGGGGGCGGGTGGCTACACCTTC	CASRSEGAGGYTF
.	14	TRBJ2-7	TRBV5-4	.	TGTGCCAGCAGCCATCTGACTTCGGGCTACGAGCAGTACTTC	CASSHLTSGYEQYF
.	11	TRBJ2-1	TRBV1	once	TGCACCAGCAGCCACCCGGGACAGGAGTTCTTC	CTSSHPGQEFF
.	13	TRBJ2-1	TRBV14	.	TGTGCCAGCAGCCCGGAAACTAGTTATGAGCAGTTCTTC	CASSPETSYEQFF
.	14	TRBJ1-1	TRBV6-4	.	TGTGCCAGCAGTCCCGGGGGGCAGAACACTGAAGCTTTCTTT	CASSPGGQNTEAFF
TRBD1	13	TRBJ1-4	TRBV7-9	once	TGTGCCAGCTATGGGACAGGGCATGAAAAACTGTTTTTT	CASYGTGHEKLFF
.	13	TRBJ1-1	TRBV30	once	TGTGCCTGGGACGGGTCCCGTGACACTGAAGCTTTCTTT	CAWDGSRDTEAFF
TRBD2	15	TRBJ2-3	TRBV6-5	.	TGTGCCAGCAGACCAAGCGGGAGAGGCACAGATACGCAGTATTTT	CASRPSGRGTDTQYF
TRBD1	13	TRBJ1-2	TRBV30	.	TGTGCCTGGAGTTTCCGACAGGGTGATGGCTACACCTTC	CAWSFRQGDGYTF
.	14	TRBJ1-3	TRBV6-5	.	TGTGCCAGCAGTTACGGCCAGGGCTTGGACACCATATATTTT	CASSYGQGLDTIYF
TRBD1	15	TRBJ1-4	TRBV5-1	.	TGCGCCAGCAGCCCTACAGGGGAAGCTAATGAAAAACTGTTTTTT	CASSPTGEANEKLFF
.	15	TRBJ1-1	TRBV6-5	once	TGTGCCAGCAGTTCTCTCGGACTCCTTGTCACTGAAGCTTTCTTT	CASSSLGLLVTEAFF
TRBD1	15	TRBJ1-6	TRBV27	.	TGTGCCAGCAGTTTCCGGGACAGGGGCAATTCACCCCTCCACTTT	CASSFRDRGNSPLHF
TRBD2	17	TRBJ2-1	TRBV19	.	TGTGCCAGTAGTATAGGACTAGCGGGGACCCCCGACAATGAGCAGTTCTTC	CASSIGLAGTPDNEQFF
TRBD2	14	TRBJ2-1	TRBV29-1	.	TGCAGCGTTTTTACTAGCGGGAGCAGGAATGAGCAGTTCTTC	CSVFTSGSRNEQFF
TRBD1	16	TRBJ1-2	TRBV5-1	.	TGCGCCAGCAGCGTTTTACCGGGACAGGGTTTCGATGGCTACACCTTC	CASSVLPGQGFDGYTF